This TCR beta chain was retrieved from a study of OX40 agonist ivuxolimab in advanced cancers. Across the study: Prior checkpoint blockade (anti-PD-1, anti-PD-L1 or anti-CTLA-4) was permitted; 40% had it. Partial responses were achieved by three patients: one hepatocellular carcinoma, two cutaneous melanoma.

Study-level points and caveats: Clonal expansion from baseline to week 6 occurred in both CD4+ and CD8+ T cells.

TCRdb's copy holds only in-frame clones and misses some; the assay was immunoSEQ multiplex PCR. The sample carries around 60,000 clones, roughly 87% recorded once. Concerning this clone: Its target is not known.

Germline V gene sequence: CDR1 LNHDA, CDR2 SQIVND (reference sequence). V lost 8 bases and J lost 2, with 4 bases in between. The CDR3 spans 12 residues. The clonotype was recovered from an adult with an advanced solid tumor such as melanoma, head and neck, liver or kidney cancer. The V and J genes are TRBV19 and TRBJ2-6; D is unresolved. This material consisted of CD4+ or CD8+ T cells sorted from blood, taken in a trial of the OX40 agonist ivuxolimab. The DNA of the CDR3 is TGTGCCAGTGCCCCTGGGGCCAACGTCCTGACTTTC. Encoded protein: CASAPGANVLTF.